This T cell receptor beta chain was recovered during a study of human T cells and chemical hapten exposure. Study information: Across its roughly 25 weeks, the study gave patients weekly diphenylcyclopropenone doses to the scalp. Reading of the patch tests, which applied 0.01% DPC to the upper back, occurred at 6 days.

The time point was: pre-sensitization, week 0. Treatment indicated: therapeutic diphenylcyclopropenone sensitization with weekly scalp DPC. Donors, patients with alopecia ranging from 18 to 70 years old and judged suitable for DPC, provided samples. TCRdb ran MiXCR on the RACE reads and lists one entry per CDR3 protein. Altogether 100,000 to 150,000 distinct CDR3 sequences are present, roughly 14% being singletons, with the ten largest covering around 2.8%. In the case of this clonotype: Its antigen is undetermined.

Study-level results: TCRs above 1 in 1000 frequency did not change with DPC sensitization.

Specimen: whole blood, collected in connection with sensitization to the hapten diphenylcyclopropenone (DPC). The receptor's source is a woman between 18 and 30 years old with alopecia areata. Some clones in this sample may be carry-over from other donors' samples.

The CDR3 loop is CASSPGQGRTEAFF. The CDR3 nucleotides read TGCGCCAGCAGTCCCGGACAGGGTAGGACTGAAGCTTTCTTT. V usage is TRBV5-1 and J usage is TRBJ1-1; TRBD1 agrees at 8 bases. This CDR3 is 14 amino acids long. V trimming: 5 bases; J trimming: 5 bases; junction bases outside the gene matches: 8. Germline V gene lookup returns CDR1 SGHRS and CDR2 YFSETQ. The variable domain in full, completed from reference TRBV5-1 and TRBJ1-1, reads KAGVTQTPRYLIKTRGQQVTLSCSPISGHRSVSWYQQTPGQGLQFLFEYFSETQRNKGNFPGRFSGRQFSNSRSEMNVSTLELGDSALYLCASSPGQGRTEAFFGQGTRLTVV.